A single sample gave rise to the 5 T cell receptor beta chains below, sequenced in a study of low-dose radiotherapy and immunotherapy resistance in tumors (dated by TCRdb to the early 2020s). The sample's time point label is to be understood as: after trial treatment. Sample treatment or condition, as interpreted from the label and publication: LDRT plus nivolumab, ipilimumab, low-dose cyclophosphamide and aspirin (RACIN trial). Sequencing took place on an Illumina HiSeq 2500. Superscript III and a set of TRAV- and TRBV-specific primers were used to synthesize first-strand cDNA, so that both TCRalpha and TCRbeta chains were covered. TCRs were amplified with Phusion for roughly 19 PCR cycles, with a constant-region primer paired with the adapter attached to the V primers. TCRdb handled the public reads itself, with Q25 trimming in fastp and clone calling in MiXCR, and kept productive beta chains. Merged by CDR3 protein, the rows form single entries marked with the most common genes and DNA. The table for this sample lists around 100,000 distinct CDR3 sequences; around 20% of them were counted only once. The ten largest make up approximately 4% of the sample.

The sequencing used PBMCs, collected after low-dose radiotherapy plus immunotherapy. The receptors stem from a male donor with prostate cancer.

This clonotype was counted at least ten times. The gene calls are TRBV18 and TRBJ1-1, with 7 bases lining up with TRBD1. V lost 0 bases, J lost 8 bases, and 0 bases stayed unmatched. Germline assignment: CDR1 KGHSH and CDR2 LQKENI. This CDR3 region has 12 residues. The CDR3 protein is CASSPPGQEAFF. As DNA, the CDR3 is TGTGCCAGCTCACCACCGGGACAGGAAGCTTTCTTT. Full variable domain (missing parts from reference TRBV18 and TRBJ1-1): NAGVMQNPRHLVRRRGQEARLRCSPMKGHSHVYWYRQLPEEGLKFMVYLQKENIIDESGMPKERFSAEFPKEGPSILRIQQVVRGDSAAYFCASSPPGQEAFFGQGTRLTVV.

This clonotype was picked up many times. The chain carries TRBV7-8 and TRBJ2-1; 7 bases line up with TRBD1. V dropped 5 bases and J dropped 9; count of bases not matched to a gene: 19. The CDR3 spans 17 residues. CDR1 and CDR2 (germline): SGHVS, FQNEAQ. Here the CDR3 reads CASSQIGGLQSPVEQFF. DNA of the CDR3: TGTGCCAGCAGCCAGATAGGGGGCCTCCAAAGTCCCGTTGAGCAGTTCTTC.

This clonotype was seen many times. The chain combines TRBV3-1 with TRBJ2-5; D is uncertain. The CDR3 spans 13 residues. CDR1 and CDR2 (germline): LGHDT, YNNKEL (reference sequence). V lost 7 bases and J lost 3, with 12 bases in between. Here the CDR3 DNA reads TGTGCCAGCACCCCGGACGGAGAAGAGACCCAGTACTTC. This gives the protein CASTPDGEETQYF.

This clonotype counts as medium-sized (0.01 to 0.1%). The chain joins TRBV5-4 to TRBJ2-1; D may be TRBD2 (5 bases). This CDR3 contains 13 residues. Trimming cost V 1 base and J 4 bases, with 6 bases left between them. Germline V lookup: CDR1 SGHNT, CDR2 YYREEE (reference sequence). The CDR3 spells CASSLRGYNEQFF. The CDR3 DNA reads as TGTGCCAGCAGCTTGCGGGGATACAATGAGCAGTTCTTC.

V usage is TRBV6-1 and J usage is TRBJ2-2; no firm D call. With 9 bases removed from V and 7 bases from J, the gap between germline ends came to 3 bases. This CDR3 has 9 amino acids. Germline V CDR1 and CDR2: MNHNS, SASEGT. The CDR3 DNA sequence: TGTGCCAGTAACGGGGAGCTGTTTTTT. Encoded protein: CASNGELFF.